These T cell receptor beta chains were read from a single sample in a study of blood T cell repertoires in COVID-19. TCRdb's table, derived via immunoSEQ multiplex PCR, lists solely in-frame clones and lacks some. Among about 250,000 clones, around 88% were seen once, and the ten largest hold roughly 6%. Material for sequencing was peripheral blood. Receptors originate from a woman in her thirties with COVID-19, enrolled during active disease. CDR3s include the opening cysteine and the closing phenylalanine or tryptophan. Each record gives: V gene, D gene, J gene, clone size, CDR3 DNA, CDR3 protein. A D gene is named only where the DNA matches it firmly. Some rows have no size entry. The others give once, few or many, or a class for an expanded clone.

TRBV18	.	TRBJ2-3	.	TGTGCCAGCTCACCCCTAGGGGGATTAGATACGCAGTATTTT	CASSPLGGLDTQYF
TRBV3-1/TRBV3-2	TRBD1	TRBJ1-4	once	TGTGCCAGCAGCCACAGACAGGGGAGGGCTAATGAAAAACTGTTTTTT	CASSHRQGRANEKLFF
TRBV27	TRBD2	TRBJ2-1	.	TGTGCCAGCAGTACACCTTTAGCGGGAGTAAATGAGCAGTTCTTC	CASSTPLAGVNEQFF
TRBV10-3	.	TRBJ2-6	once	TGTGCCATCAGTGACCCAGGGGACGGGGCCAACGTCCTGACTTTC	CAISDPGDGANVLTF
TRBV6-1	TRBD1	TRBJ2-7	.	TGTGCCAGCAGTGAAGGGGACAGATCCTACGAGCAGTACTTC	CASSEGDRSYEQYF
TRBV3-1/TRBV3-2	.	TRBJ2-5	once	TGTGCCAGCAGCCCCCCGCCCGCAGGGCGTCAAGAGACCCAGTACTTC	CASSPPPAGRQETQYF
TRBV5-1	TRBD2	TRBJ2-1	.	TGCGCCAGCAGCTTGAGGGGGAGACTAGCGGGAGGGCCTTATGAGCAGTTCTTC	CASSLRGRLAGGPYEQFF
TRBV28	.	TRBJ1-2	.	TGTGCCAGCAGTTCCCTACAGGGAGACTATGGCTACACCTTC	CASSSLQGDYGYTF
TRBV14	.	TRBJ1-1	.	TGTGCCAGCAGCCAAGGGTGGAGGGCTTACCGGAACACTGAAGCTTTCTTT	CASSQGWRAYRNTEAFF
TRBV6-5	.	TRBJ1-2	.	TGTGCCAGCAGTTATGGGACATTCTATGGCTACACCTTC	CASSYGTFYGYTF
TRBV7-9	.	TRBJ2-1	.	TGTGCCAGCAGCTTTAGGCAGGTCTCCTACAATGAGCAGTTCTTC	CASSFRQVSYNEQFF
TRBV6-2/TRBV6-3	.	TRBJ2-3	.	TGTGCCAGCAGCCAACTCGGCGGTCTGCAGTATTTT	CASSQLGGLQYF
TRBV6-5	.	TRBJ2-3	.	TGTGCCAGCAGTTACCCCGGGTCGGAAAGCACAGATACGCAGTATTTT	CASSYPGSESTDTQYF
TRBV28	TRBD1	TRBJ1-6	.	TGTGCCAGCAGTTTGGGGACAGGCGGGTCACCCCTCCACTTT	CASSLGTGGSPLHF
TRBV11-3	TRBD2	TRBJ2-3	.	TGTGCCAGCAGCACCAGGACTAGCGGAGCTAGCACAGATACGCAGTATTTT	CASSTRTSGASTDTQYF
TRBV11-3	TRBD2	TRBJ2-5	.	TGTGCCAGCAGCTTACTAGCGGTGGAGACCCAGTACTTC	CASSLLAVETQYF
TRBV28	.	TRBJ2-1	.	TGTGCCAGCAGTTTGGGCACTCCCTCCTACAATGAGCAGTTCTTC	CASSLGTPSYNEQFF
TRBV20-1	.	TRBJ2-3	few	TGCAGTGCTAGTATCAAAGATACGCAGTATTTT	CSASIKDTQYF
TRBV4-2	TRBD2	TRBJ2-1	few	TGTGCCAGCAGTAGTTTGGGACTAGCGGGGTTGGTTAAACATGAGCAGTTCTTC	CASSSLGLAGLVKHEQFF
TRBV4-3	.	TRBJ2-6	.	TGCGCCAGCAGCCAAGAGCAGGGAGGTGGGGCCAACGTCCTGACTTTC	CASSQEQGGGANVLTF
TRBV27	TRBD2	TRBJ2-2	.	TGTGCCAGCAGTTGGGGCGGGAGGTCCGCCGGGGAGCTGTTTTTT	CASSWGGRSAGELFF
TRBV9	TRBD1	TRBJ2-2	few	TGTGCCAGCAGCCCCCCGGGACAGGGGAACACCGGGGAGCTGTTTTTT	CASSPPGQGNTGELFF
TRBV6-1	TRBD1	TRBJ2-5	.	TGTGCCAGCAGCTCAGACAGGGCCCAAGAGACCCAGTACTTC	CASSSDRAQETQYF
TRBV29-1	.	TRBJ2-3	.	TGCAGCGTTGGGTGGGCCGACGGCCACACAGATACGCAGTATTTT	CSVGWADGHTDTQYF
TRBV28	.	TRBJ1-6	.	TGTGCCAGCAGTTTGAGTGGTCGGACAAATTCACCCCTCCACTTT	CASSLSGRTNSPLHF
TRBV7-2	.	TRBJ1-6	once	TGTGCCAGCAGCAGGCGACCGGGACTCCTAATTTATTCACCCCTCCACTTT	CASSRRPGLLIYSPLHF
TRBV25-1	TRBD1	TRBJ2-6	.	TGTGCCAGCACAGACAGGGGCGGGGCGGGGGCCAACGTCCTGACTTTC	CASTDRGGAGANVLTF
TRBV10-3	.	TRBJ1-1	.	TGTGCCATCAGTGAATTGGGAGCGAACACTGAAGCTTTCTTT	CAISELGANTEAFF
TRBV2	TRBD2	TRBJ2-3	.	TGTGCCAGCACCCCGGGACTATCCCGCACAGATACGCAGTATTTT	CASTPGLSRTDTQYF
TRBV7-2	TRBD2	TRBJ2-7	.	TGTGCCAGCAGCTTGACCGGGACTAGCGGGGACGAGCAGTACTTC	CASSLTGTSGDEQYF
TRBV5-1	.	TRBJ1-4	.	TGCGCCAGCAGCCTGACAACAACTAATGAAAAACTGTTTTTT	CASSLTTTNEKLFF
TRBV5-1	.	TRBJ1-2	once	TGCGCCAGCAGCTTTTCACCGGGGGACCTTAACTATGGCTACACCTTC	CASSFSPGDLNYGYTF
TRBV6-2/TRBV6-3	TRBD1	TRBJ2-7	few	TGTGCCAGCAGTTACGGACAGGGGGCTGGCGAGCAGTACTTC	CASSYGQGAGEQYF
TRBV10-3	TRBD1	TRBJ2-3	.	TGTGCCATCGGGATAGGGGGCGGCACAGATACGCAGTATTTT	CAIGIGGGTDTQYF
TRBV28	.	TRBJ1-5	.	TGTGCCAGCAGTCCACTAGGTCAGCCCCAGCATTTT	CASSPLGQPQHF
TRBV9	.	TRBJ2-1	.	TGTGCCAGCGGGGACGGGGGAGGCAATGAGCAGTTCTTC	CASGDGGGNEQFF
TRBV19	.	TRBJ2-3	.	TGTGCCAGTAGTCTCGGACTCTCAGATACGCAGTATTTT	CASSLGLSDTQYF
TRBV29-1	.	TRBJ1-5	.	TGCAGCGTTGACTGGGGAAATAGCGGGGTCTTTCAGCCCCAGCATTTT	CSVDWGNSGVFQPQHF
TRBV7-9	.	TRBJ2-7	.	TGTGCCAGCAGCTTAGTATTTAACGAGCAGTACTTC	CASSLVFNEQYF
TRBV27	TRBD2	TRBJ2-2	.	TGTGCCAGCAGTATAAGCGGGAGGGAGCTGTTTTTT	CASSISGRELFF
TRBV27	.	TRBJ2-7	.	TGTGCCAGCAGTATCAGGGTTTCCTACGAGCAGTACTTC	CASSIRVSYEQYF
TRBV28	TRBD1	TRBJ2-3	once	TGTGCCAGCAGCATCACGGGACAGAGGGTGATAGATACGCAGTATTTT	CASSITGQRVIDTQYF
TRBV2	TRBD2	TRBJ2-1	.	TGTGCCAGCAGTGAGGGAGGGCCGGCCGAGCAGTTCTTC	CASSEGGPAEQFF
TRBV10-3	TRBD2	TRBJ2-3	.	TGTGCCATCAGTGGTGAAGCGGGGGGGAGCACAGATACGCAGTATTTT	CAISGEAGGSTDTQYF
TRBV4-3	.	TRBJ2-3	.	TGCGCCAGCAGCCAAGATCGGGGGAGGTGGGATACGCAGTATTTT	CASSQDRGRWDTQYF